This T cell receptor beta chain appears in the sequencing data of a study of shared clonotypes between healthy human individuals. Study details: The cohort comprised two women and a few men. Their ages spanned 18 to 49 years.

About this clone: Its antigen is still unknown.

Terminally differentiated effector memory CD45RA+ cells were excluded from the naive CD8 cells, which were CD45RO-negative and positively selected for CCR7. CDR1 and CDR2 (germline): SGDLS, YYNGEE. The CDR3 consists of 16 residues. Between the trimmed V and J ends, which lost 5 bases and 5 bases, there was a span of 19 bases. The study's findings and limits: In four donors, roughly 5.2% of naive CD4 clonotypes appeared in common. The study found lower generation probabilities in non-shared clonotypes than in those shared by all four donors. Larger estimated richness was generally seen in naive subsets than in memory subsets.

Only in-frame clones appear in the TCRdb table, and some are missing; sequencing was by immunoSEQ multiplex PCR. The sample shows about 2 million clones, less than 95% of them seen only once. Sequences were obtained from naive CD8+ T cells sorted from blood. The clonotype comes from a young man in good health. V usage is TRBV9 and J usage is TRBJ2-2; D is uncertain. CDR3 sequence: CASSPLRTAPTGELFF. The CDR3 nucleotides read TGTGCCAGCAGTCCGCTTAGGACCGCCCCGACCGGGGAGCTGTTTTTT.